The 30 T cell receptor beta chains reported below all come from one sample, sequenced in a study of OX40 agonist ivuxolimab in advanced cancers. Assay: immunoSEQ multiplex PCR; the TCRdb copy retains only in-frame clones and omits some. Among roughly 50,000 clones listed, approximately 90% were seen once. Sequenced material: CD4+ or CD8+ T cells sorted from blood, taken in a trial of the OX40 agonist ivuxolimab. The receptors originated from an adult with an advanced solid tumor such as melanoma, head and neck, liver or kidney cancer.

The chain couples TRBV5-4 to TRBJ1-1; 11 bases line up with TRBD1. Losses at the gene ends were 4 bases for V and 1 base for J; bases not matched to a gene: 12. This CDR3 comprises 18 residues. The germline V gene has CDR1 SGHNT and CDR2 YYREEE (reference sequence). In DNA, the CDR3 is TGTGCCAGCAGCGGACTTGGACAGGGGGCGGCCCGGAACACTGAAGCTTTCTTT. It yields the protein CASSGLGQGAARNTEAFF. Filled out from reference TRBV5-4 and TRBJ1-1, the complete variable domain reads ETGVTQSPTHLIKTRGQQVTLRCSSQSGHNTVSWYQQALGQGPQFIFQYYREEENGRGNFPPRFSGLQFPNYSSELNVNALELDDSALYLCASSGLGQGAARNTEAFFGQGTRLTVV.

The genes are TRBV27 and TRBJ2-7; perhaps TRBD2 as D (6 bases). The length of the CDR3 is 14 residues. V lost 7 bases to trimming and J lost 7 bases, with 20 bases between them. The V gene's germline CDR1 is MNHEY and CDR2 SMNVEV (reference sequence). DNA of the CDR3: TGTGCCAGCACCCAACGGGGAGGAGTCGAAGAGCAGTACTTC. Translation: CASTQRGGVEEQYF.

The V gene is TRBV6-5, the J gene TRBJ2-2; D is undetermined. V was pared by 2 bases and J by 2 bases, with 6 bases between. The germline gives CDR1 MNHEY, CDR2 SVGAGI. This CDR3 has 14 amino acids. The chain's CDR3 is CASSYGINTGELFF. The CDR3 DNA is TGTGCCAGCAGTTACGGTATAAACACCGGGGAGCTGTTTTTT.

The V call is TRBV7-3, the J call TRBJ1-5; D uncertain. The V end lost 1 base, the J end lost 1 base, and 8 bases lay between the germline ends. Germline CDR1 reads SGHTA; CDR2 reads FQGTGA. This CDR3 is built from 15 residues. As DNA, the CDR3 is TGTGCCAGCAGCTTAATGGGTGGAAGCAATCAGCCCCAGCATTTT. Residues: CASSLMGGSNQPQHF.

This clone is categorized as medium-sized. The V and J genes are TRBV29-1 and TRBJ2-7; the D gene is possibly TRBD1 (5 bases). V was trimmed by 5 bases and J by 1 base, leaving 12 bases between them. The CDR3 extends over 13 amino acids. Germline CDR1 and CDR2: SQVTM and ANQGSEA. The CDR3 DNA sequence: TGCAGCGTTTTCCTCCAGGGATCCTACGAGCAGTACTTC. It specifies CSVFLQGSYEQYF.

The J gene is TRBJ2-7, the V gene TRBV7-6, with a tentative D call TRBD1 (6 bases). The germline V gene encodes CDR1 SGHVS and CDR2 FNYEAQ. V gave up 5 bases and J gave up 3 bases, with 14 bases separating them. CDR3 length equals 14 residues. CDR3 residues: CASSQGTEGYEQYF. Written as DNA, the CDR3 is TGTGCCAGCAGCCAGGGGACGGAAGGCTACGAGCAGTACTTC.

The chain couples TRBV19 to TRBJ2-7; 8 nucleotides line up with TRBD2. This CDR3 spans 14 amino acids. Per germline, CDR1 LNHDA and CDR2 SQIVND (reference sequence). J lost 4 bases, V lost 4 bases, and 6 bases had no gene match. The CDR3 region is CASSTGLGRYEQYF. CDR3 nucleotides: TGTGCCAGTAGTACGGGACTAGGGAGATACGAGCAGTACTTC.

CDR3 sequence reads: CASSLGTDTQYF. CDR3 sequence (DNA): TGTGCCAGCAGCTTAGGCACAGATACGCAGTATTTT. The chain couples TRBV7-2 to TRBJ2-3; D not certain. CDR1 SGHTA and CDR2 FQGNSA come from the germline V gene. The V end was cut by 1 base, the J end by 1 base, with 0 bases between. There are 12 residues in the CDR3.

The rearrangement joins TRBV19 to TRBJ1-3; D is undetermined. V lost 2 bases and J 4 bases, leaving 9 bases between the germline ends. This CDR3 has 14 residues. Per germline, CDR1 LNHDA and CDR2 SQIVND (reference sequence). This CDR3 is CASSILADGNTIYF. Here the CDR3 DNA reads TGTGCCAGTAGTATATTGGCGGACGGAAACACCATATATTTT.

The gene calls are TRBV27 and TRBJ2-7; D is possibly TRBD2 (7 bases). CDR3 length: 15 residues. From germline, CDR1 is MNHEY and CDR2 SMNVEV (reference sequence). V was pared by 4 bases and J by 4 bases, with 17 bases between. The CDR3 coding sequence is TGTGCCAGCAGTTCCGACCCGGGGGGCCGATACGAGCAGTACTTC. Encoded protein: CASSSDPGGRYEQYF.

The V call is TRBV9, the J call TRBJ1-1; 8 bases map to TRBD1. This CDR3 has 18 residues. The trim removed 3 bases at V and 3 bases at J, leaving 16 bases unmatched. Germline loops: CDR1 SGDLS, CDR2 YYNGEE. CDR3 coding DNA: TGTGCCAGCAGCGCCGACCGGACAGGGTACTCCGTCGACACTGAAGCTTTCTTT. Translating it yields CASSADRTGYSVDTEAFF.

A remark on this clone: Relative to the germline gene, one junction end is altered; a read error may explain this. This chain links TRBV7-3 with TRBJ1-1; the match to TRBD1 covers 7 bases. This CDR3 has 13 residues. Germline values: CDR1 SGHTA, CDR2 FQGTGA. The CDR3 sequence is CASSLTPDREVFF. The CDR3 nucleotides read TGTGCCAGCAGCCTGACCCCCGACAGGGAAGTTTTCTTT.

The gene calls are TRBV5-5 and TRBJ1-4, with 7 positions matching TRBD1. This CDR3 has 14 amino acids. The V and J ends lost 4 bases and 4 bases, in that order; junction bases with no gene match: 4. Germline V gene lookup returns CDR1 SGHKS and CDR2 YYEKEE (reference sequence). The CDR3 DNA sequence: TGTGCCAGCAGCCCCGGGGACAGTAATGAAAAACTGTTTTTT. Its translation is CASSPGDSNEKLFF.

V gene TRBV7-3 combines with J gene TRBJ2-3; no reliable D call. The CDR3 is made up of 14 amino acids. V was shortened by 5 bases and J by 4 bases, with 13 bases between the two germline ends. From germline, CDR1 is SGHTA and CDR2 FQGTGA. The CDR3 protein is CASSLLGEADTQYF. Written as DNA, the CDR3 is TGTGCCAGCAGCCTCCTAGGCGAGGCAGATACGCAGTATTTT.

The V gene is TRBV2, the J gene TRBJ2-3, with TRBD2 matching over 8 bases. Germline V gene data show CDR1 as SNHLY and CDR2 as FYNNEI. This CDR3 has 16 residues. With V trimmed by 8 bases and J by 4 bases, 14 bases remained unmatched. This chain's CDR3 is CASDFTGTRTSDTQYF. The CDR3 nucleotides read TGTGCCAGCGATTTCACCGGGACTAGGACATCAGATACGCAGTATTTT.

V and J are TRBV11-2 and TRBJ1-1; weak D call: TRBD1 (6 bases). Germline V gene data show CDR1 as SGHAT and CDR2 as FQNNGV. Deletions cut 2 bases from V and 3 bases from J, with 13 bases between. The CDR3 has 15 amino acids. CDR3 loop: CASSLIGGPHTEAFF. The CDR3 DNA sequence: TGTGCCAGCAGCTTAATAGGGGGACCGCACACTGAAGCTTTCTTT.

The chain is built from TRBV4-2 and TRBJ2-3; tentative D call: TRBD2 (6 bases). Trimming pared 1 base from V and 0 bases from J, leaving 8 bases between. The V gene's germline CDR1 is LGHNA and CDR2 YNFKEQ. The CDR3 extends over 15 amino acids. CDR3 sequence reads: CASSQVGTSTDTQYF. CDR3 sequence (DNA): TGTGCCAGCAGCCAAGTCGGGACTAGCACAGATACGCAGTATTTT.

The chain employs TRBV7-3 and TRBJ2-3; D unresolved. CDR3 size: 16 residues. Germline V gene lookup returns CDR1 SGHTA and CDR2 FQGTGA. Trimming pared 2 bases from V and 0 bases from J, leaving 12 bases between. Here the CDR3 reads CASSLSTQSSTDTQYF. The CDR3 DNA is TGTGCCAGCAGCTTATCGACCCAGTCTAGCACAGATACGCAGTATTTT.

The rearrangement uses TRBV11-1 and TRBJ2-7; D not resolved. Germline CDR1 and CDR2: SGHAT and FQDESV (reference sequence). The length of the CDR3 is 12 residues. V lost 3 bases, J lost 5 bases, and 8 bases lay in between. The chain's CDR3 is CASSFWQNEQYF. DNA for the CDR3: TGTGCCAGCAGCTTTTGGCAGAACGAGCAGTACTTC.

The chain combines TRBV4-1 with TRBJ1-1, with 7 bases that match TRBD1. This CDR3 has 17 residues. The junction had 8 bases not matched to a gene; V was cut back by 1 base and J by 0 bases. The germline V gene encodes CDR1 MGHRA and CDR2 YSYEKL. The CDR3 DNA reads TGCGCCAGCAGCCAAGGGCTCCTCGGGACAGTGAACACTGAAGCTTTCTTT. Its translation: CASSQGLLGTVNTEAFF.

J is TRBJ2-1 and V is TRBV27; 7 bases are a match to TRBD2. With V trimmed by 3 bases and J by 7 bases, 6 bases remained unmatched. The CDR3 loop spans 14 amino acids. The germline gives CDR1 MNHEY, CDR2 SMNVEV (reference sequence). The DNA for the CDR3 is TGTGCCAGCAGTTTGGGCGGGAGCGGGAATGAGCAGTTCTTC. Its translation: CASSLGGSGNEQFF.

The gene calls are TRBV7-6 and TRBJ2-7; D might be TRBD2 (5 bases). Trimming left V 5 bases short and J 5 bases short, with 13 bases between. The CDR3 runs to 13 residues. Germline CDR1 reads SGHVS; CDR2 reads FNYEAQ. CDR3 coding DNA: TGTGCCAGCAGCCCAGGACTGTCCCACGAGCAGTACTTC. It translates to CASSPGLSHEQYF.

This chain joins TRBV27 and TRBJ2-7; a possible D gene is TRBD1 (6 bases). Trimming shortened V by 6 bases and J by 2 bases, and 17 bases separated the two germline ends. CDR1 MNHEY and CDR2 SMNVEV come from the germline V gene (reference sequence). CDR3 length: 15 residues. The CDR3 reads CASSTSWQGPYEQYF. The CDR3 DNA is TGTGCCAGCAGCACCTCTTGGCAGGGGCCCTACGAGCAGTACTTC.

V and J are TRBV7-9 and TRBJ2-6; no clear D gene. The CDR3 covers 14 residues. Trimming removed 5 bases at V and 4 bases at J, with 9 bases between. Per germline, CDR1 SEHNR and CDR2 FQNEAQ (reference sequence). CDR3 protein: CASSLVIGANVLTF. CDR3 coding DNA: TGTGCCAGCAGCCTTGTGATCGGGGCCAACGTCCTGACTTTC.

For the CDR3, the DNA is TGTGCCAGTAGCCCCGGGACTAGGGGCCACAATGAGCAGTTCTTC. This gives the protein CASSPGTRGHNEQFF. The V call is TRBV19, the J call TRBJ2-1, with 8 nucleotides matching TRBD2. This CDR3 has 15 amino acids. Germline trimming cut 6 bases from V and 5 bases from J; bases unmatched to any gene: 9. Per the germline V gene, CDR1 is LNHDA and CDR2 is SQIVND (reference sequence).

The CDR3 DNA is TGTGCCAGCAGCCAAGAAGGAATGGGGGGAGGCTATGGCTACACCTTC. Residues: CASSQEGMGGGYGYTF. The V call is TRBV4-2, the J call TRBJ1-2; D is perhaps TRBD1 (5 bases). Trimming took off 0 bases at V and 4 bases at J, with 15 bases between the two ends. Germline V gene lookup returns CDR1 LGHNA and CDR2 YNFKEQ. The CDR3 runs to 16 residues.

J is TRBJ1-1 and V is TRBV7-2, with D unclear. V was cut by 2 bases and J by 6 bases, with 10 bases left in between. From germline, CDR1 is SGHTA and CDR2 FQGNSA. This CDR3 has 13 amino acids. CDR3 residues: CASSLSYGAEAFF. The CDR3 region has the DNA TGTGCCAGCAGCTTAAGTTACGGGGCTGAAGCTTTCTTT.

The rearrangement links TRBV19 to TRBJ1-1; weak D call: TRBD1 (6 bases). This CDR3 spans 14 amino acids. Trimming took off 6 bases at V and 4 bases at J, with 15 bases between the two ends. The germline V gene has CDR1 LNHDA and CDR2 SQIVND (reference sequence). This chain's CDR3 is CASSPSDRFTEAFF. DNA for the CDR3: TGTGCCAGTAGCCCGAGCGACAGGTTCACTGAAGCTTTCTTT.

The genes are TRBV7-9 and TRBJ1-2; D is ambiguous. V was pared by 4 bases and J by 4 bases, with 16 bases between. CDR3 length: 15 residues. In germline, CDR1 is SEHNR, CDR2 FQNEAQ (reference sequence). Here the CDR3 DNA reads TGTGCCAGCAGCTCAGGACCAACGGGGATCTATGGCTACACCTTC. Amino acids: CASSSGPTGIYGYTF.

The genes are TRBV5-1 and TRBJ2-2; 9 bases match TRBD2. The germline V gene has CDR1 SGHRS and CDR2 YFSETQ. V lost 0 bases, J lost 4 bases, and 4 bases stayed unmatched. The CDR3 is 16 residues long. The CDR3 region is CASSLVYSGSTGELFF. The CDR3 DNA sequence: TGCGCCAGCAGCTTGGTTTATAGCGGGAGCACCGGGGAGCTGTTTTTT. The full variable domain, completed using reference TRBV5-1 and TRBJ2-2, is KAGVTQTPRYLIKTRGQQVTLSCSPISGHRSVSWYQQTPGQGLQFLFEYFSETQRNKGNFPGRFSGRQFSNSRSEMNVSTLELGDSALYLCASSLVYSGSTGELFFGEGSRLTVL.